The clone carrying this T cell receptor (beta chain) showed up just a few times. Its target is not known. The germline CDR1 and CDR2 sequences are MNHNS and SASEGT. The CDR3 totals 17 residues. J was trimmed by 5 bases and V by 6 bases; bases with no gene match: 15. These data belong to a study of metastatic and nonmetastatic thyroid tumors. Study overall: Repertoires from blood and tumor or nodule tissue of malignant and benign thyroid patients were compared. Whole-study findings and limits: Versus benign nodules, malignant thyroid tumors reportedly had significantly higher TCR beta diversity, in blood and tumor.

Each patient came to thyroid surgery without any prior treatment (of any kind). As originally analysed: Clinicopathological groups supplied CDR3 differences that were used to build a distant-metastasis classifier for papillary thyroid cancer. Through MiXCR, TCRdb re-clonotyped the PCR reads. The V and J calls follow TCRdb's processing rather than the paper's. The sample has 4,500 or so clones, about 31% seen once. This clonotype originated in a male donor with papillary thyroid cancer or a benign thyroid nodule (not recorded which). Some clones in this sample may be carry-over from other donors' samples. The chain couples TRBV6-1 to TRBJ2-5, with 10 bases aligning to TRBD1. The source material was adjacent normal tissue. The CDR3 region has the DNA TGTGCCAGCAGCGACGGGACAGGGGTACCAACGTCGGAGACCCAGTACTTC. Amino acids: CASSDGTGVPTSETQYF.